This T cell receptor (beta chain) was observed in a study of immune characterization of retroperitoneal liposarcoma. TCRdb analysed the PCR reads with MiXCR anew, one entry per CDR3 protein. The sample carries approximately 10,000 distinct CDR3 sequences, 37% recorded once. The sample holds many counts of this clonotype. The germline gives CDR1 MNHNS, CDR2 SASEGT. J was trimmed by 2 bases and V by 9 bases; bases with no gene match: 5. CDR3 length equals 14 residues. Sequencing was performed on tumor tissue. The V and J genes are TRBV6-1 and TRBJ2-3, with TRBD2 matching 10 bases. This receptor was identified in a male donor with retroperitoneal liposarcoma. CDR3 nucleotides: TGTGCCAGTCTTAGCGGGGGGCTCACAGATACGCAGTATTTT. It encodes CASLSGGLTDTQYF.